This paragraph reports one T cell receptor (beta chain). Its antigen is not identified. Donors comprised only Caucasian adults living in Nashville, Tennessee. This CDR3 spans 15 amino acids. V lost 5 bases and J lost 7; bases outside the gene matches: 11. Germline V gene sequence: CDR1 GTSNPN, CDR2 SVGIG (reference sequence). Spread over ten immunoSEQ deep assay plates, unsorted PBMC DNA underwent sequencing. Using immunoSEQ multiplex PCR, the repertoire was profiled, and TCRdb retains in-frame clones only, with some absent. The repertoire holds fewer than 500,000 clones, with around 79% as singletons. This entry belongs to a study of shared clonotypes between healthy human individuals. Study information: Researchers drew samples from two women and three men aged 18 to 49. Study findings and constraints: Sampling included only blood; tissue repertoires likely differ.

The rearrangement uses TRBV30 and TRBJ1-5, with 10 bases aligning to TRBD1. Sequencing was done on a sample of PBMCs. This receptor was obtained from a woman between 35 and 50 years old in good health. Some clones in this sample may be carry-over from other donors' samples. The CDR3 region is CAWDHHDRGPQPQHF. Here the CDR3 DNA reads TGTGCCTGGGACCACCACGACAGGGGGCCCCAGCCCCAGCATTTT.